These 13 T cell receptor beta chains were sequenced from one sample in a study of T cells in Graves' hyperthyroidism and ophthalmopathy. TCR beta CDR3 sequences were amplified from RNA transcripts. Researchers ran a first-round RT-PCR on the TCR CDR3 using the HTBI primer set. TCRdb re-called the multiplex PCR reads with MiXCR, one entry per CDR3 protein. Among about 640,000 distinct CDR3 sequences listed, less than 25% were seen once. The specimen was blood. Every receptor here comes from a man aged 25-45 years with Graves' ophthalmopathy.

There are a few counts of this clonotype. This chain uses TRBV19 with TRBJ2-6; D gene ambiguous. The V end was cut by 3 bases, the J end by 4 bases, with 10 bases between. CDR1 is LNHDA, CDR2 SQIVND, per germline (reference sequence). The CDR3 contains 15 residues. CDR3 bases: TGTGCCAGTAGTATCGTGGCAGGAGGGGCCAACGTCCTGACTTTC. Its translation: CASSIVAGGANVLTF.

The chain employs TRBV24-1 and TRBJ1-5, with D possibly TRBD1 on 6 matching bases. From germline, CDR1 is KGHDR and CDR2 SFDVKD. The length of the CDR3 is 13 residues. V gave up 10 bases and J gave up 2 bases, with 11 bases separating them. The DNA for the CDR3 is TGTGCCACGGGGGCTAACGGCAATCAGCCCCAGCATTTT. Translating it yields CATGANGNQPQHF.

The rearrangement joins TRBV28 to TRBJ1-3; D unresolved. CDR1 is MDHEN, CDR2 SYDVKM, per germline. The CDR3 consists of 14 residues. V lost 8 bases, J lost 4 bases, and 15 bases lay in between. CDR3 sequence (DNA): TGTGCCAGCGGCCCCCCCAGTAAGGGAAACACCATATATTTT. Its translation: CASGPPSKGNTIYF.

The chain has TRBV29-1 and TRBJ2-1; D may correspond to TRBD1 or TRBD2 (6 bases each). The germline V gene encodes CDR1 SQVTM and CDR2 ANQGSEA. The CDR3 is made up of 17 amino acids. The V end was cut by 3 bases, the J end by 5 bases, with 23 bases between. In nucleotides, the CDR3 is TGCAGCGTTGATGAGGGGTCACAAGGGGGACTCAACAATGAGCAGTTCTTC. This gives the protein CSVDEGSQGGLNNEQFF.

The chain has TRBV6-1 and TRBJ2-7; D not certain. The germline V gene encodes CDR1 MNHNS and CDR2 SASEGT. The CDR3 is 15 residues long. Trimming took off 3 bases at V and 0 bases at J, with 12 bases between the two ends. The CDR3 reads CASSDRLGSSYEQYF. CDR3 bases: TGTGCCAGCAGTGACCGACTTGGCAGCTCCTACGAGCAGTACTTC.

In this sample, this clonotype turned up many times. The rearrangement joins TRBV28 to TRBJ2-7; D is uncertain. Per the germline V gene, CDR1 is MDHEN and CDR2 is SYDVKM. The CDR3 has 11 residues. Trimming cost V 7 bases and J 3 bases, with 7 bases left between them. CDR3 amino acids: CASTSRYEQYF. In DNA, the CDR3 is TGTGCCAGCACTTCACGCTACGAGCAGTACTTC.

Many counts were recorded for this clonotype. The rearrangement joins TRBV18 to TRBJ2-2, with D perhaps TRBD1 or TRBD2 (5 bases each). The germline V gene encodes CDR1 KGHSH and CDR2 LQKENI. CDR3 length equals 15 residues. V lost 8 bases and J 1 base, leaving 14 bases between the germline ends. In DNA form, the CDR3 reads TGTGCCAGCAGCTTCGGGACGGTGAACACCGGGGAGCTGTTTTTT. Protein sequence: CASSFGTVNTGELFF.

The rearrangement uses TRBV7-2 and TRBJ2-3, with 8 bases identical to TRBD2. CDR1 and CDR2 (germline): SGHTA, FQGNSA. The CDR3 totals 16 residues. J gave up 4 bases and V 5 bases, and 11 bases lay outside the gene matches. The chain's CDR3 is CASSTGRAKFPDTQYF. In nucleotides, the CDR3 is TGTGCCAGCAGCACCGGGAGGGCCAAGTTCCCAGATACGCAGTATTTT.

In its sample, this clonotype was seen a few times. The V call is TRBV7-2, the J call TRBJ2-1, with D unclear. The V end lost 4 bases, the J end lost 10 bases, and 14 bases lay between the germline ends. Germline values: CDR1 SGHTA, CDR2 FQGNSA. The CDR3 loop spans 13 amino acids. The CDR3 bases are TGTGCCAGCAGCTCGAGACATGAAAAGGAGCAGTTCTTC. Protein product: CASSSRHEKEQFF.

This clonotype was counted ten times or more. The CDR3: CSARFGSRGTEAFF. The CDR3 DNA reads TGCAGTGCTAGGTTCGGGTCTCGGGGCACTGAAGCTTTCTTT. The chain has TRBV20-1 and TRBJ1-1; D call uncertain. Looked up from germline, CDR1 is DFQATT and CDR2 is SNEGSKA (reference sequence). This CDR3 region has 14 residues. With 3 bases removed from V and 4 bases from J, the gap between germline ends came to 15 bases.

This clonotype showed up just a few times. This chain uses TRBV28 with TRBJ2-2; D may correspond to TRBD1 or TRBD2 (5 bases each). Trimming shortened V by 7 bases and J by 0 bases, and 15 bases separated the two germline ends. The germline V gene has CDR1 MDHEN and CDR2 SYDVKM. The CDR3 consists of 16 residues. DNA of the CDR3: TGTGCCAGCACCTCTGGGGGAGCCCCGAACACCGGGGAGCTGTTTTTT. Its protein is CASTSGGAPNTGELFF.

This clonotype was counted many times. CDR3 in DNA: TGTGCCAGCTCACGGACTAGCGGGAGAAATGAGCAGTTCTTC. Its translation: CASSRTSGRNEQFF. The V call is TRBV18, the J call TRBJ2-1, with 13 bases lining up with TRBD2. Trimming cost V 4 bases and J 7 bases; bases outside gene matches: 1. The CDR3 covers 14 residues. The germline V gene encodes CDR1 KGHSH and CDR2 LQKENI.

This clonotype was seen a few times. V is TRBV20-1 and J is TRBJ1-2, with 7 bases that match TRBD1. The CDR3 is made up of 12 amino acids. Germline V gene lookup returns CDR1 DFQATT and CDR2 SNEGSKA (reference sequence). The trim removed 3 bases at V and 5 bases at J, leaving 3 bases unmatched. CDR3 sequence reads: CSASGQVYGYTF. In DNA form, the CDR3 reads TGCAGTGCTAGTGGACAGGTTTATGGCTACACCTTC.